This T cell receptor beta chain was sequenced in a study of blood T cell repertoires in COVID-19. Study-level information: The samples span acute and convalescent COVID-19 from the United States, Italy and Spain.

This clone was detected only a few times. Donors of Cohort 3 who recovered were those that had two negative PCRs, clearance, or symptom resolution. Germline CDR1 and CDR2: SEHNR and FQNEAQ (reference sequence). J gave up 5 bases and V 3 bases, and 8 bases lay outside the gene matches. This CDR3 has 15 amino acids. Here immunoSEQ multiplex PCR was the method, and the copy in TCRdb shows in-frame clones only, minus some. The sample contains about 310,000 clones, roughly 89% of which appear only once. Sequencing was performed on PBMCs or T cells enriched from blood (not recorded which). The receptor was isolated from a woman aged 18-35 years who had recovered from COVID-19. V usage is TRBV7-9 and J usage is TRBJ1-1, with 8 positions matching TRBD1. The CDR3 region has the DNA TGTGCCAGCAGCTTCCATGGGACAGGCCTAACTGAAGCTTTCTTT. It is translated as CASSFHGTGLTEAFF. Complete variable domain (other parts from reference TRBV7-9 and TRBJ1-1): DTGVSQNPRHKITKRGQNVTFRCDPISEHNRLYWYRQTLGQGPEFLTYFQNEAQLEKSRLLSDRFSAERPKGSFSTLEIQRTEQGDSAMYLCASSFHGTGLTEAFFGQGTRLTVV.